This TCR beta chain stems from a study of T-cell reconstitution after alpha-beta-depleted transplantation in children. The CDR3 spans 16 residues. Unique molecular identifiers tagged the TCRbeta library. TCRdb re-analysed the PCR reads in MiXCR, keeping a single row per CDR3 protein. The sample carries 500,000 to 750,000 distinct CDR3 sequences, 10% to 15% recorded once. This clonotype appeared a few times. This receptor was taken from a male patient younger than 18 who had a stem cell transplant for acute myeloid leukemia, so the T cells may come from the graft donor. The sequenced sample was PBMCs, mostly from graft donor cells, obtained 360 days after TCRalphabeta/CD19-depleted stem cell transplant. This sequence joins TRBV21-1 and TRBJ2-7; the table's D call, TRBD2, was not checked against the DNA. TRBV21-1 represents a pseudogene. The CDR3, as DNA: TGTGCCAGCAGCGGGAATACCGGGACTAGGGCCTACGAGCAGTACTTC. Amino acids: CASSGNTGTRAYEQYF.